This record covers a single TCR beta chain. What this receptor recognizes is not known. No much larger clone is present one base from it, and per-base qualities are unavailable. From a lookup of the germline V gene, CDR1 and CDR2 are SGHRS and YFSETQ. Including the terminal cysteine and phenylalanine, the CDR3 comprises 14 residues. The only DNA kept is the CDR3, 42 bases in frame from the first base. Cut back by 4 bases and 6 bases, the V and J ends lie 13 bases apart. The cohort comprised 710 or so healthy bone marrow donors. All cohort members were sampled while nominally healthy, although unrecorded immune exposures were likely present. The donor tested CMV seronegative, placing the donor among the roughly 350 seronegative members of the cohort. Every donor gave a peripheral blood sample, and the peripheral blood mononuclear cells from that sample were used for TCR beta sequencing. The Qiagen DNeasy Blood Extraction Kit was used to extract genomic DNA from the blood cell samples.

This record comes from a study of cytomegalovirus exposure and HLA in healthy donors (dated by TCRdb to about 2017). Study-wide context: According to an earlier analysis of several hundred of the donors, about 179 million T cells yielded 117 million unique TCR beta sequences and roughly 280 Gb of sequence data. A later genetic analysis used genome-wide SNP genotypes for about 55% of the 666 donors, treating that subset as a discovery cohort. To predict cytomegalovirus infection status, the study brought together high-throughput TCR immunosequencing, statistical association of individual TCRs with disease status, and machine learning. The number of donors typed differed by locus, with roughly 629-640 for A, B, C, DRB1 and DQB1, around 520 for DQA1, some 570 for DPA1, and about 450 for DPB1. Roughly 310 gigabases of sequencing data and tens of millions of unique TCR sequences were included in an early release covering around 650 HLA-typed donors. Donor age, sex, ethnicity and CMV serostatus were compiled together with the repertoire data. A separate validation cohort of approximately 130 different subjects was used in addition to the roughly 720-subject first cohort. Of the approximately 400 genotyped donors, over 65% fell in the genetic ancestry cluster associated with self-reported Caucasian donors. To study patterns of TCR occurrence, a later analysis re-analyzed previously published TCR beta repertoires from 666 donors and added high-resolution HLA genotyping. Rather than drawing on any new phenotypic data, the later analysis identified candidate immune exposures from TCR beta sequences and the way those sequences occurred across donors. The study profiled the T cell repertoires of fewer than 850 subjects by immunosequencing and related them to cytomegalovirus serostatus. An earlier analysis of around 540 of the donors applied high-throughput TCR beta sequencing to assess whether each TCR beta V gene segment acted as functional or pseudogenic. The study aimed to test whether cataloging public T cell receptors could reveal signatures of past pathogen exposure. All discovery cohort repertoires had been generated using a single sequencing platform. Class I and class II HLA loci were covered by the typing at four-digit resolution. Several DR-DQ haplotypes were treated as single units for association and clustering because of strong linkage in the cohort. Among about 400 genotyped donors of the cohort, an average of around 240,000 unique TCR beta nucleotide sequences was sequenced per donor, of which approximately 18% were non-productive. What the research found in general, with its limitations: In this cohort, only TCR beta chains were sequenced, and detectable features were limited by the absence of alpha or paired-chain data. A group of highly shared sequence variants was considered likely to be a technical artifact of the sequencing pipeline. In a later analysis, TCR association rates were found to vary across HLA loci, with the most associated TCRs seen for DRB1 alleles and the fewest for HLA-C alleles. Most TCR sequences were seen in very few donors, while some public TCRs were found in many individuals. In a later analysis, most CMV-associated TCR beta chains were found to appear HLA-restricted, with HLA associations seemingly driven largely by CMV exposure. A few of the identified cytomegalovirus-associated TCR beta chains were confirmed in vitro to be specific for cytomegalovirus antigens. Specific HLA alleles were associated with some 15,000 TCR beta sequences at a false discovery rate of 0.05 in a later analysis. According to a later analysis, parvovirus B19, influenza, CMV and Epstein-Barr virus appeared linked to several top co-occurrence clusters. A later genetic analysis reported fewer N-insertions in productive TCRs among donors in an Asian-associated ancestry cluster than the 666-donor mean. The earlier analysis of about 600 of the donors excluded around 17 rarely observed V segments, including chromosome 9 orphons, because counts were too low. The 87-base-pair reads could not distinguish some IMGT-functional V segments, including TRBV6-2 and TRBV6-3, so those segments were excluded. The authors suggested that the approach could potentially be extended to other disease states and immunological phenotypes. Presence/absence analyses assumed roughly uniform sequencing depth across donors, an assumption that may not hold. Correlated functional status among segregating V segments might be attributable to linkage disequilibrium, but an unknown experimental factor could not be ruled out. V-gene and J-gene trimming of TCR beta chains was associated with a missense DCLRE1C variant in a later genetic analysis, and the association was replicated in an independent cohort. The only immune exposure information available for the cohort was CMV serostatus. A further reported finding was that TCR beta sequences accurately predicted the HLA-A and HLA-B alleles for most subjects in the first cohort. A later analysis found that HLA-associated TCR beta chains were more clonally expanded and had lower generation probabilities than equally common non-associated chains. An earlier analysis of roughly 570 of the donors showed that most TCR beta V segments appeared in productive rearrangements either about 90% or about 30% of the time, which broadly matched IMGT annotations. A total of fewer than 200 TCR beta chains were listed by the study as associated with cytomegalovirus. When HLA alleles, especially DR and DQ, strongly co-occurred, attributing TCR associations to individual alleles was difficult. Cytomegalovirus status was reported to be diagnosed by the classifier with high specificity and sensitivity in both the original and validation cohorts. Because HLA typing was missing for some donors at each locus, association tests included only the typed subset.

The library relied on the immunoSEQ multiplex PCR assay. For the multiplex PCR, a mixture combining 60 forward primers for TCR Vbeta segments and 13 reverse primers for TCR Jbeta segments was used. The CDR3 region of rearranged TCR beta genes was amplified from genomic DNA with a multiplex PCR assay. Amplified TCR beta libraries were sequenced as 87-base-pair reads on the Illumina HiSeq System. In the paper's pipeline: A later analysis counted about 80 million unique TCR beta chains across the 666 repertoires, and around 12 million of these chains were shared by at least two donors. To remove PCR and sequencing errors, raw reads were error-corrected and collapsed into unique sequences using a nearest-neighbor algorithm that merged closely related sequences. Alignment of CDR3 sequences to IMGT reference sequences was used to assign V, D and J gene segments. For a sequence to be retained, a match of at least six nucleotides was required to both a V gene segment and a J gene segment. Rearrangements were called productive when the CDR3 lacked stop codons and stayed in frame with V and J; all others were non-productive. Following IMGT convention, CDR3 was defined as the stretch from the second conserved V-encoded cysteine up to the conserved J-encoded phenylalanine. The earlier analysis of a few hundred of the donors excluded any sequence lacking an unambiguous match to a single V gene segment. An earlier analysis of fewer than 650 of the donors classified V segments as functional when productive rearrangements were above 56.7% and as segregating when the standard deviation between donors was above 5%. A statistical classification framework was built to diagnose cytomegalovirus status from the catalog of TCR beta chain sequences. V and J gene assignment, in a later analysis, came from comparing TCR nucleotide sequences with IMGT/GENE-DB human TR gene sequences. A later analysis assigned CDR3 sequences and most-parsimonious VDJ recombination scenarios with the TCRdist pipeline. In a later analysis, every TCR beta chain was defined by the combination of its CDR3 amino acid sequence and its V-gene family, and reads without a unique V-gene family were dropped. In a later analysis, several hundred highly shared, low-generation-probability nucleotide sequences were removed to address suspected cross-contamination and a sequencing artifact. For each public chain, a later analysis derived a clonal expansion index from normalized ranks of inferred template counts within each repertoire. Generation probabilities in a later analysis came from a VDJ recombination model fitted to out-of-frame rearrangements, and those results were checked against IGoR. A later analysis scored TCR-TCR, TCR-HLA and TCR-CMV co-occurrence with hypergeometric tests, applying a repertoire-size bias correction to TCR pairs. To estimate false discovery rates, a later analysis permuted the HLA or CMV assignments 20 times. In a later analysis, co-occurring TCRs were grouped with DBSCAN, and TCRdist sequence similarity was added when clustering was performed within HLA-allele-positive subsets. For co-occurrence clustering, repertoires with fewer than 30,000 or more than 120,000 public chains were excluded, along with four or five repertoires with anomalous nucleotide sharing. This immuneACCESS table, as held by TCRdb, lists in-frame sequences with V and J called but not all clones. Of the missing ones, under half trace to an unresolved V gene in checked studies; the others have no known cause. V, J and clone size are taken as reported in that table, and D and trimming were inferred from the DNA itself. For this sample there are some 96,000 clones; under 65% appear just once. The top ten constitute more than 2.5% of the sample.

This receptor was taken from a man aged 55-75 years in good health and CMV-seronegative. Sample: PBMCs. The sequence links TRBV5-1 to TRBJ2-2; the D gene cannot be named for sure. The sequence in DNA is TGCGCCAGCAGCCAAGTCCTACAGTCCGGGGAGCTGTTTTTT. This sequence encodes CASSQVLQSGELFF.